The source of this T cell receptor (beta chain) is a study of shared clonotypes between healthy human individuals. Method: immunoSEQ multiplex PCR; TCRdb's copy keeps in-frame clones and lacks some. The sample yields some 470,000 clones, 60% to 85% seen once. The sample holds a few counts of this clone. V was shortened by 6 bases and J by 7 bases, with 16 bases between the two germline ends. Germline lookup yields CDR1 SGDLS and CDR2 YYNGEE. The CDR3 length is 14 residues. The sample consisted of PBMCs. The chain joins TRBV9 to TRBJ2-2, with D uncertain. The receptor was derived from a woman aged 40 to 50 in good health. Some clones in this sample may be carry-over from other donors' samples. CDR3 in amino acids: CASKPMINGGELFF. CDR3 nucleotide sequence: TGTGCCAGCAAGCCGATGATTAATGGCGGGGAGCTGTTTTTT.